The rows below give T cell receptor beta chains drawn from one sample of a study of cytomegalovirus exposure and HLA in healthy donors. Sequencing was performed with immunoSEQ multiplex PCR; in TCRdb, only in-frame clones are kept and a portion is missing. The repertoire consists of approximately 82,000 clones, with around 10% occurring once and the leading ten covering approximately 23%. The sample was PBMCs. These receptor sequences come from a man in his sixties in good health and CMV-seropositive. CDR3s leave out the opening cysteine and the closing phenylalanine or tryptophan.

v_gene	CDR3aa
TRBV30	ACAVGGNTIY
TRBV7-2	ASSLDPGDAKTQY
TRBV12-5	ASGRSGGYDTQY
TRBV5-1	ASSLTRDEQY
TRBV5-1	ASSWIQGKETQY
TRBV5-4	ASSSPKTSETQY
TRBV18	ASMTGMNTGELF
TRBV27	ASSLTGYPDTQY
TRBV7-3	ASSLTAGGSYNEQF
TRBV25-1	ASRSPTSGTWGEQF
TRBV19	ASRLQGTEAF
TRBV4-1	ASSQDQGNEQF
TRBV28	ASSTGTANTYEQY
TRBV2	ASSTSGEVGLEQY
TRBV23-1	ASSQSQQAVTEAF